This entry lists 14 T cell receptor beta chains sequenced from one sample in a study of human T cells and chemical hapten exposure. Each CDR3 protein is one row after TCRdb ran MiXCR on the RACE reads. The profile shows approximately 84,000 distinct CDR3 sequences, roughly 10% of them singletons. Time point reported: patch test 2, 6 weeks after DPC sensitization. Treatment noted: therapeutic diphenylcyclopropenone sensitization with weekly scalp DPC. The source material was whole blood, sampled in connection with sensitization to the hapten diphenylcyclopropenone (DPC). Receptor source: a woman younger than 45 with alopecia areata. Some clones in this sample may be carry-over from other donors' samples.

The CDR3 reads CASSLWGAGNSYTF. For the CDR3, the DNA is TGTGCCAGCAGTTTATGGGGGGCCGGGAATAGCTACACCTTC. The V call is TRBV27, the J call TRBJ1-2; possible D gene TRBD1, 6 bases. This CDR3 region has 14 residues. Germline V gene sequence: CDR1 MNHEY, CDR2 SMNVEV (reference sequence). Between the trimmed V and J ends, which lost 1 base and 9 bases, there was a span of 15 bases.

With respect to this clonotype: A much more abundant neighbour one base away suggests this may be a read error. This chain uses TRBV7-6 with TRBJ2-7, with 7 bases that match TRBD1. This CDR3 comprises 18 residues. Per germline, CDR1 SGHVS and CDR2 FNYEAQ. The ends lost 1 base at V and 1 base at J; junction bases unmatched: 13. The CDR3 bases are TGTGCCAGCAGCTTAGGAGACCAACAGGGGACCCAATCCTACGAGCAGTACTTC. This translates into CASSLGDQQGTQSYEQYF.

This clonotype occurred many times. This chain connects TRBV6-5 to TRBJ1-1; 9 bases agree with TRBD1. CDR3 length: 16 residues. Germline CDR1 and CDR2: MNHEY and SVGAGI. J lost 3 bases, V lost 4 bases, and 9 bases had no gene match. This chain's CDR3 is CASSSGQGGRDTEAFF. The CDR3 DNA is TGTGCCAGCAGTTCGGGACAGGGTGGGAGAGACACTGAAGCTTTCTTT.

The chain has TRBV4-1 and TRBJ1-5; D gene unclear. This CDR3 contains 15 residues. In germline, CDR1 is MGHRA, CDR2 YSYEKL. V was pared by 0 bases and J by 3 bases, with 9 bases between. CDR3 in amino acids: CASSQDMGINQPQHF. Written as DNA, the CDR3 is TGCGCCAGCAGCCAAGATATGGGCATCAATCAGCCCCAGCATTTT.

About this clonotype: The conserved phenylalanine or tryptophan is not found at the CDR3 terminus, so this likely reflects a read error. The CDR3 protein is CASSPSGTQYS. The DNA of the CDR3 is TGTGCCAGCAGCCCGAGCGGGACGCAGTATTCT. The chain has TRBV11-2 and TRBJ2-3; D is perhaps TRBD2 (6 bases). The V end was cut by 5 bases, the J end by 9 bases, with 9 bases between. CDR3 size: 11 residues. Germline CDR1 SGHAT, CDR2 FQNNGV.

This chain connects TRBV6-2 or TRBV6-3 to TRBJ1-5; TRBD1 matches 7 bases. There are 15 residues in the CDR3. Per germline, CDR1 MNHEY and CDR2 SVGEGT. The ends lost 3 bases at V and 9 bases at J; junction bases unmatched: 11. CDR3: CASSYDDRVSPPQHF. The CDR3 DNA reads TGTGCCAGCAGTTATGACGACAGGGTGAGTCCGCCCCAGCATTTT.

Comments on this clonotype: A junction end diverges from the germline sequence, so it may reflect a read error. V is TRBV6-1 and J is TRBJ2-5, with unresolved D. The CDR3 is made up of 14 amino acids. The V gene's germline CDR1 is MNHNS and CDR2 SASEGT. CDR3 coding DNA: TGTGCCAGCAGTGAAGGATGGCAGCAAGAGTCCCAGTACTTC. Protein sequence: CASSEGWQQESQYF.

This chain links TRBV29-1 with TRBJ2-7; D is possibly TRBD2 (6 bases). Deletions cut 1 base from V and 4 bases from J, with 11 bases between. The CDR3 runs 13 residues. In germline, CDR1 is SQVTM, CDR2 ANQGSEA. CDR3 nucleotides: TGCAGCGTTGAAGTGGGGGGATCTTACGAGCAGTACTTC. It is translated as CSVEVGGSYEQYF.

Comment on this clonotype: A much larger clonotype is one base distant, so this may be a read error. This chain uses TRBV25-1 with TRBJ2-5; D is unresolved. Germline-derived CDR1 and CDR2 are MGHDK and SYGVNS. The CDR3 sequence is 14 residues long. CDR3 bases: TGTACCAGCAGTGAAATTACGGGTCCCGAGACCCAGTACTTC. Translation gives CTSSEITGPETQYF.

This clonotype showed up many times. The V call is TRBV30, the J call TRBJ2-7; no firm D call. Deletions cut 7 bases from V and 2 bases from J, with 9 bases between. This CDR3 comprises 11 residues. The V gene's germline CDR1 is GTSNPN and CDR2 SVGIG (reference sequence). The CDR3 region is CASELAYEQYF. Written as DNA, the CDR3 is TGTGCCTCGGAGTTGGCCTACGAGCAGTACTTC.

The gene calls are TRBV7-2 and TRBJ1-5, with 7 positions matching TRBD1. Trimming took 8 bases from V and 6 from J; bases not matched to a gene: 7. CDR1 is SGHTA, CDR2 FQGNSA, per germline. This CDR3 contains 13 residues. The CDR3 is CASSRQGSQPQHF. The CDR3 nucleotides are TGTGCCAGCTCCCGACAGGGAAGTCAGCCCCAGCATTTT.

The chain uses TRBV12-3 or TRBV12-4 and TRBJ2-1, with a possible D match to TRBD2 (5 bases). Trimming took off 7 bases at V and 10 bases at J, with 14 bases between the two ends. This CDR3 has 12 residues. This CDR3 reads CASNIPRREQFF. In DNA, the CDR3 is TGTGCCAGCAACATCCCCCGGAGGGAGCAGTTCTTC.

This clonotype came up a few times. The chain combines TRBV6-2 or TRBV6-3 with TRBJ1-5; D is unclear. This CDR3 comprises 16 residues. From germline, CDR1 is MNHEY and CDR2 SVGEGT. V shed 2 bases and J shed 1 base, with 12 bases lying between them. The CDR3 loop reads CASSYSFGSSNQPQHF. The CDR3 DNA follows: TGTGCCAGCAGTTACAGTTTTGGATCCAGCAATCAGCCCCAGCATTTT.

The rearrangement uses TRBV20-1 and TRBJ2-1; D might be TRBD1 (5 bases). The V gene's germline CDR1 is DFQATT and CDR2 SNEGSKA (reference sequence). The V end lost 1 base, the J end lost 7 bases, and 14 bases lay between the germline ends. The CDR3 sequence is 14 residues long. CDR3 region: CSARGQGQLNEQFF. The CDR3 nucleotides are TGCAGTGCTAGAGGGCAGGGCCAATTGAATGAGCAGTTCTTC.